The clone carrying this T cell receptor beta chain was observed once. Membership in each cohort depended on participant-reported clinical history. Germline CDR1 and CDR2: SGHNT and YENEEA. This CDR3 has 15 residues. Trimming left V 0 bases short and J 4 bases short, with 10 bases between. This record belongs to a study of blood T cell repertoires in COVID-19. Repertoires were generated with immunoSEQ multiplex PCR, while TCRdb's copy carries only in-frame clones and drops some. The sample consists of roughly 310,000 clones, approximately 89% of them appearing once. This rearrangement joins TRBV11-3 to TRBJ2-1; tentative D call: TRBD2 (5 bases). The specimen was PBMCs or T cells enriched from blood (not recorded which). The TCR comes from a woman aged 40-49 years who had recovered from COVID-19. The CDR3 region has the DNA TGTGCCAGCAGCTTAGATGGGAGTACGTACAATGAGCAGTTCTTC. Its translation: CASSLDGSTYNEQFF. Filled out from reference TRBV11-3 and TRBJ2-1, the complete variable domain reads EAGVVQSPRYKIIEKKQPVAFWCNPISGHNTLYWYLQNLGQGPELLIRYENEEAVDDSQLPKDRFSAERLKGVDSTLKIQPAELGDSAVYLCASSLDGSTYNEQFFGPGTRLTVL.